The 14 T cell receptor beta chains below were found in one sample sequenced in a study of CD8+ T cells in alopecia areata. Extraction of RNA preceded its reverse transcription into cDNA, which served as the sequencing template. This table comes from immunoSEQ multiplex PCR, and its TCRdb copy is limited to in-frame clones, with some not included. The profile shows some 150,000 clones, about 88% of them singletons. Treatment of the sample: oral pan-JAK inhibitor, 5-10 mg twice daily. Specimen: CD8+ T cells sorted from blood, collected at week 4, from a patient treated with tofacitinib. These receptors originate from a human donor with alopecia areata.

The genes are TRBV29-1 and TRBJ1-1; tentatively, D is TRBD1 (5 bases). The CDR3 consists of 11 residues. Germline lookup yields CDR1 SQVTM and CDR2 ANQGSEA. Trimming took off 5 bases at V and 5 bases at J, with 9 bases between the two ends. The CDR3 sequence: CSVWGGTEAFF. The CDR3 DNA follows: TGCAGCGTTTGGGGGGGTACTGAAGCTTTCTTT.

J is TRBJ2-7 and V is TRBV11-2; D not certain. V was clipped by 4 bases and J by 7 bases, with 11 bases between them. The CDR3 contains 12 residues. CDR1 SGHAT and CDR2 FQNNGV come from the germline V gene. CDR3 coding DNA: TGTGCCAGCAGCTCCAGTTTCTGGGAGCAGTACTTC. It yields the protein CASSSSFWEQYF.

The genes are TRBV4-1 and TRBJ2-3; D not resolved. Germline V gene sequence: CDR1 MGHRA, CDR2 YSYEKL. The CDR3 loop spans 12 amino acids. The V and J ends lost 3 bases and 3 bases respectively, with 4 bases between them. Here the CDR3 reads CASSHPTDTQYF. The DNA of the CDR3 is TGCGCCAGCAGCCATCCGACAGATACGCAGTATTTT.

This rearrangement joins TRBV6-6 to TRBJ2-2; a weak D match, TRBD2 (5 bases). The CDR3 sequence is 16 residues long. The germline V and J ends were trimmed by 7 bases and 5 bases, with 20 bases remaining between them. Per the germline V gene, CDR1 is MNHNY and CDR2 is SVGAGI (reference sequence). DNA of the CDR3: TGTGCCAGCACCCCAATGGGGAGTGGAGATACCGGGGAGCTGTTTTTT. Its translation is CASTPMGSGDTGELFF.

The gene calls are TRBV4-2 and TRBJ2-3, with 12 bases identical to TRBD2. Germline lookup yields CDR1 LGHNA and CDR2 YNFKEQ. V was pared by 4 bases and J by 6 bases, with 8 bases of the junction left unmatched. The CDR3 loop spans 16 amino acids. The chain's CDR3 is CASSPSGLAGTDTQYF. CDR3 DNA sequence: TGTGCCAGCAGCCCGTCGGGACTAGCGGGTACTGATACGCAGTATTTT.

The chain employs TRBV13 and TRBJ2-5, with TRBD1 matching over 7 bases. This CDR3 spans 14 amino acids. Germline lookup yields CDR1 PRHDT and CDR2 FYEKMQ (reference sequence). J lost 0 bases, V lost 5 bases, and 3 bases had no gene match. CDR3 protein: CASSQGQYQETQYF. The DNA for the CDR3 is TGTGCCAGCAGCCAGGGACAGTACCAAGAGACCCAGTACTTC.

The chain combines TRBV27 with TRBJ2-3; D unclear. Trimming removed 3 bases at V and 2 bases at J, with 12 bases between. The CDR3 has 15 amino acids. The germline V gene has CDR1 MNHEY and CDR2 SMNVEV (reference sequence). The DNA of the CDR3 is TGTGCCAGCAGTTTCGGGCCGCTTACCACAGATACGCAGTATTTT. Translation: CASSFGPLTTDTQYF.

The J gene is TRBJ1-6, the V gene TRBV29-1, with 7 bases that match TRBD1. Trimming took 4 bases from V and 5 from J; bases not matched to a gene: 2. The CDR3 runs to 13 residues. In germline, CDR1 is SQVTM, CDR2 ANQGSEA. The CDR3 coding sequence is TGCAGCGTTGGGACAGGCGATAATTCACCCCTCCACTTT. It codes for CSVGTGDNSPLHF.

The J gene is TRBJ2-7, the V gene TRBV2; D not certain. CDR1 and CDR2 from the germline V gene are SNHLY and FYNNEI. V lost 2 bases, J lost 2 bases, and 16 bases lay in between. The length of the CDR3 is 16 residues. The DNA for the CDR3 is TGTGCCAGCAGTGAACCCTCCCAGGCTCTCCCCTACGAGCAGTACTTC. It codes for CASSEPSQALPYEQYF.

The CDR3 sequence is CASSGDISEQFF. DNA for the CDR3: TGCGCCAGCAGCGGGGACATCAGTGAGCAGTTCTTC. The rearrangement uses TRBV5-1 and TRBJ2-1, with D perhaps TRBD1 (6 bases). The CDR3 sequence is 12 residues long. Looked up from germline, CDR1 is SGHRS and CDR2 is YFSETQ. Trimming left V 4 bases short and J 9 bases short, with 11 bases between. Full variable domain (rest looked up from reference TRBV5-1 and TRBJ2-1): KAGVTQTPRYLIKTRGQQVTLSCSPISGHRSVSWYQQTPGQGLQFLFEYFSETQRNKGNFPGRFSGRQFSNSRSEMNVSTLELGDSALYLCASSGDISEQFFGPGTRLTVL.

The V and J genes are TRBV19 and TRBJ2-7; maybe TRBD1 (5 bases). The CDR3 covers 14 residues. The ends were cut back, 1 base at V and 0 bases at J, with 7 bases in the middle. Germline V gene data show CDR1 as LNHDA and CDR2 as SQIVND (reference sequence). The CDR3: CASSIARDSYEQYF. CDR3 DNA sequence: TGTGCCAGTAGTATAGCCAGGGACTCCTACGAGCAGTACTTC. Based on the CDR3 plus reference TRBV19 and TRBJ2-7, the full variable domain is DGGITQSPKYLFRKEGQNVTLSCEQNLNHDAMYWYRQDPGQGLRLIYYSQIVNDFQKGDIAEGYSVSREKKESFPLTVTSAQKNPTAFYLCASSIARDSYEQYFGPGTRLTVT.

The CDR3 spells CASSLGQGVTDTQYF. The CDR3 DNA reads TGTGCCAGCAGCTTAGGACAGGGGGTCACAGATACGCAGTATTTT. The gene calls are TRBV7-9 and TRBJ2-3, with TRBD1 matching over 9 bases. Germline loops: CDR1 SEHNR, CDR2 FQNEAQ (reference sequence). Trimming at V came to 1 base and at J to 2 bases, leaving 1 base not matched to a gene. This CDR3 spans 15 amino acids.

The chain couples TRBV29-1 to TRBJ2-7; the match to TRBD2 covers 7 bases. V was clipped by 1 base and J by 6 bases; unmatched bases: 9. CDR1 is SQVTM and CDR2 is ANQGSEA in the germline V gene. This CDR3 contains 14 residues. The CDR3 coding sequence is TGCAGCGTTGAAGTGGGGGGGAGTGGGATCGAGCAGTACTTC. Translated, it gives CSVEVGGSGIEQYF.

This clone was seen a few times. Other DNA sequences in this sample translate to the same CDR3. The V and J genes are TRBV19 and TRBJ2-1, with 7 bases matching TRBD2. J was trimmed by 4 bases and V by 6 bases; bases with no gene match: 6. This CDR3 spans 14 amino acids. The germline gives CDR1 LNHDA, CDR2 SQIVND (reference sequence). The CDR3 spells CASSPGGDYNEQFF. The CDR3, as DNA: TGTGCCAGTAGCCCGGGGGGAGATTACAATGAGCAGTTCTTC.